This record looks at one T cell receptor beta chain sequence and its context. Antigen unknown. The data originate from a study of graft-versus-host responses after intestinal transplantation. Background on the study: Multivisceral, liver-intestinal, or isolated intestinal transplants were received by the recipients.

Clones were sequenced by immunoSEQ multiplex PCR, and TCRdb holds only the in-frame ones, with some missing. The sample has nearly 45,000 clones; 90% to 95% are singletons. Findings and caveats of the study: The authors found GvH clones in recipient marrow, some appearing first in ileum or blood.

Germline lookup yields CDR1 LNHDA and CDR2 SQIVND (reference sequence). This CDR3 region has 13 residues. Trimming at V came to 9 bases and at J to 0 bases, leaving 3 bases not matched to a gene. The TCR sequence derives from a human patient who received an intestinal transplant, so some T cells may come from the graft donor. V is TRBV19 and J is TRBJ1-1; 8 bases align to TRBD1. The sample consisted of PBMCs, taken 524 days after transplant. The CDR3 DNA is TGTGCCAGCCACAGGGGGTTGAACACTGAAGCTTTCTTT. As protein: CASHRGLNTEAFF.